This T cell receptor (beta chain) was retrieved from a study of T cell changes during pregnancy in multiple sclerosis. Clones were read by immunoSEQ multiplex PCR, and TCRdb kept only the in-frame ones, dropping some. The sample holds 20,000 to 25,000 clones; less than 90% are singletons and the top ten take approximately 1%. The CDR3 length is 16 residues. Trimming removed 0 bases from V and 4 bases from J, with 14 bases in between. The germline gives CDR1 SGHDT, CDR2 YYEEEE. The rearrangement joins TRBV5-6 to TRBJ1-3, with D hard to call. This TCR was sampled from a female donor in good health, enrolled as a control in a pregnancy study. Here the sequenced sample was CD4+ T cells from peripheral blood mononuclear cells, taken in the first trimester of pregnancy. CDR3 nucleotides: TGTGCCAGCAGCTTGGTGACCGGACTTCCCGGAAACACCATATATTTT. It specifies CASSLVTGLPGNTIYF.